These T cell receptor beta chains were read from a single sample in a study of T-cell reconstitution after alpha-beta-depleted transplantation in children. From the PCR reads, TCRdb called clonotypes with MiXCR, one entry per CDR3 protein. The sample lists about 240,000 distinct CDR3 sequences, about 25% occurring once. The source material was PBMCs, sampled before TCRalphabeta/CD19-depleted stem cell transplant. The receptors stem from a girl aged 2 to 10 with Fanconi anemia, due to receive a stem cell transplant. CDR3s include the opening cysteine and the closing phenylalanine or tryptophan. Each record gives: D gene, clone size, V gene, J gene, CDR3 protein, CDR3 DNA. D genes are given only for firm matches. Clone sizes are given selectively: once, few, many, or a class where the clone is expanded.

-	many	TRBV5-6	TRBJ2-1	CASSLGLSSYNEQFF	TGTGCCAGCAGCTTGGGACTTTCCTCCTACAATGAGCAGTTCTTC
-	-	TRBV28	TRBJ2-1	CASSFRTHYSYNEQFF	TGTGCCAGCAGTTTCCGGACGCATTACTCCTACAATGAGCAGTTCTTC
-	many	TRBV9	TRBJ1-2	CASSVAGAYGYTF	TGTGCCAGCAGCGTGGCGGGGGCCTATGGCTACACCTTC
-	few	TRBV29-1	TRBJ1-2	CSVLQGFYGYTF	TGCAGCGTTCTTCAGGGGTTCTATGGCTACACCTTC
-	few	TRBV20-1	TRBJ2-1	CSASGDSNEQFF	TGCAGTGCTAGTGGGGACTCAAATGAGCAGTTCTTC
TRBD2	many	TRBV20-1	TRBJ2-1	CSAKLGLAYNEQFF	TGCAGTGCCAAACTCGGACTAGCATACAATGAGCAGTTCTTC
TRBD2	-	TRBV7-3	TRBJ2-1	CASSLGSSGNNEQFF	TGTGCCAGCAGCTTAGGATCTAGCGGTAACAATGAGCAGTTCTTC
-	-	TRBV12-3/TRBV12-4	TRBJ1-1	CASRSGLGNTEAFF	TGTGCCAGCAGGTCAGGGCTGGGGAACACTGAAGCTTTCTTT
-	many	TRBV4-2	TRBJ2-2	CASSTHTGELFF	TGTGCCAGCAGCACTCACACCGGGGAGCTGTTTTTT
TRBD2	many	TRBV12-3/TRBV12-4	TRBJ2-1	CASSSTLPSGSANEQFF	TGTGCCAGCAGTTCCACGCTTCCTAGCGGGAGTGCGAATGAGCAGTTCTTC
-	few	TRBV12-3/TRBV12-4	TRBJ2-3	CASNLLGTDTQYF	TGTGCCAGCAACCTCCTCGGAACGGATACGCAGTATTTT
-	many	TRBV20-1	TRBJ2-3	CSASGLTGSTTDTQYF	TGCAGTGCCAGTGGCCTCACAGGGAGCACCACAGATACGCAGTATTTT
TRBD1	-	TRBV20-1	TRBJ1-1	CSASGTGRATEAFF	TGCAGTGCTAGTGGGACAGGGAGGGCCACTGAAGCTTTCTTT
-	few	TRBV29-1	TRBJ2-1	CSVEEGPGGSSYNEQFF	TGCAGCGTTGAAGAAGGCCCAGGGGGGAGCTCCTACAATGAGCAGTTCTTC
TRBD1	many	TRBV20-1	TRBJ2-7	CSARGTGTVSSYEQYF	TGCAGTGCTAGAGGTACCGGGACAGTAAGCTCCTACGAGCAGTACTTC
-	-	TRBV5-6	TRBJ1-5	CASSYAGRSSQHF	TGTGCCAGCAGCTACGCGGGCCGTTCTTCCCAGCATTTT
-	-	TRBV20-1	TRBJ2-7	CSARVDGYEQYF	TGCAGTGCTAGAGTAGACGGGTACGAGCAGTACTTC
-	-	TRBV5-1	TRBJ2-7	CASSHGQTYEQYF	TGCGCCAGCAGTCATGGACAGACCTACGAGCAGTACTTC
TRBD2	-	TRBV7-2	TRBJ2-5	CASSSRTSGWRETQYF	TGTGCCAGCAGCTCCCGGACTAGCGGATGGAGAGAGACCCAGTACTTC
TRBD2	many	TRBV7-9	TRBJ2-1	CASRKPGLAGGNEQFF	TGTGCCAGCAGAAAGCCGGGACTAGCGGGAGGAAATGAGCAGTTCTTC
-	many	TRBV7-2	TRBJ1-2	CASSWTLANYGYTF	TGTGCCAGCAGCTGGACATTAGCTAACTATGGCTACACCTTC
TRBD1	-	TRBV10-2	TRBJ1-5	CASGQGLPQPQHF	TGCGCCAGTGGACAGGGCCTTCCGCAGCCCCAGCATTTT
-	-	TRBV20-1	TRBJ1-1	CSAQDPGTAEAFF	TGCAGTGCACAGGACCCGGGTACGGCTGAAGCTTTCTTT
-	few	TRBV7-6	TRBJ1-6	CASSLGRLGGLHF	TGTGCCAGCAGCTTAGGGAGGTTGGGTGGCCTCCACTTT
-	-	TRBV7-3	TRBJ2-5	CASSALGPQETQYF	TGTGCCAGCAGCGCTTTAGGGCCCCAAGAGACCCAGTACTTC
-	-	TRBV20-1	TRBJ2-5	CSARDGEEVQETQYF	TGCAGTGCTAGAGACGGGGAGGAGGTCCAAGAGACCCAGTACTTC
-	-	TRBV9	TRBJ1-1	CASSRQDYTEAFF	TGTGCCAGCAGTAGACAGGATTACACTGAAGCTTTCTTT